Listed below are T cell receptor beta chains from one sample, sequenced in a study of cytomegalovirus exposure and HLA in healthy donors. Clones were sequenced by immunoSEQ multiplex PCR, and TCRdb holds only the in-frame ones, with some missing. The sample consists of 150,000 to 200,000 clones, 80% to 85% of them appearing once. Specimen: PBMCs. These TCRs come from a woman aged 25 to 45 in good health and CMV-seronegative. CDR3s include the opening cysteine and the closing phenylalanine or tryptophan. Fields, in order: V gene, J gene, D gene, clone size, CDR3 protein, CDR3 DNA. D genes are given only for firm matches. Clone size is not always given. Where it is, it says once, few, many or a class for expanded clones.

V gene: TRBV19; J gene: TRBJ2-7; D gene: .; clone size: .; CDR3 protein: CASSITGFQGEQYF; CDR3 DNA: TGTGCCAGTAGTATAACAGGGTTTCAGGGCGAGCAGTACTTC
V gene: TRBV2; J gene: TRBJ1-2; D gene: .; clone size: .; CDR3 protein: CASSEAEAAPLYGYTF; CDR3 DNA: TGTGCCAGCAGTGAAGCGGAGGCTGCTCCTCTCTATGGCTACACCTTC
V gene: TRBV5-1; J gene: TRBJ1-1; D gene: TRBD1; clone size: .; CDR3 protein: CASNPGGQGREAFF; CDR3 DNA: TGCGCCAGCAACCCTGGGGGACAGGGTAGGGAAGCTTTCTTT
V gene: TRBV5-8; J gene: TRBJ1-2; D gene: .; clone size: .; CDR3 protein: CASSLASGAGGGYTF; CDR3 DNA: TGTGCCAGCAGCTTGGCCTCCGGAGCGGGGGGTGGCTACACCTTC
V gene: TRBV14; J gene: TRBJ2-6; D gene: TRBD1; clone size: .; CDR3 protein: CASSQRQGFYALSGANVLTF; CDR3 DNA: TGTGCCAGCAGCCAACGACAGGGGTTCTACGCACTCTCTGGGGCCAACGTCCTGACTTTC
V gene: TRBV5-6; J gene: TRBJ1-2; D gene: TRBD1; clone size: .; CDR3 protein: CASSLLGQEGHGYTF; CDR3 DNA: TGTGCCAGCAGCTTGTTGGGACAGGAGGGGCATGGCTACACCTTC
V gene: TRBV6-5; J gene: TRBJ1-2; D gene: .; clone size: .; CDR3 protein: CAVEGDYGYTF; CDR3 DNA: TGTGCCGTCGAGGGGGACTATGGCTACACCTTC
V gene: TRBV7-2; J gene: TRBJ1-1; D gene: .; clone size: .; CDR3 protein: CANRQVGNTEAFF; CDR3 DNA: TGTGCCAACAGACAGGTCGGGAACACTGAAGCTTTCTTT
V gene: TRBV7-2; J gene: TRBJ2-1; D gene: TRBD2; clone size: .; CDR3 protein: CASSLGGGAGNEQFF; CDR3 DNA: TGTGCCAGCAGCTTGGGCGGGGGGGCTGGCAATGAGCAGTTCTTC
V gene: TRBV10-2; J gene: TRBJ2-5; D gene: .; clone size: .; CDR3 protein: CASSRKGQETQYF; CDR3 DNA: TGCGCCAGCAGCCGGAAGGGGCAGGAGACCCAGTACTTC
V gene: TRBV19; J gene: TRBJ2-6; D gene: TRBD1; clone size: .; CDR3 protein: CASSETGGYGANGLTF; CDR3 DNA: TGTGCCAGTAGTGAAACAGGGGGCTATGGGGCCAACGGCCTGACTTTC
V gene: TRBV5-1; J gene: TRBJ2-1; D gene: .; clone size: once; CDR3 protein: CASSLSQTGSQFF; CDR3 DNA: TGCGCCAGCAGCTTGTCTCAGACAGGTAGTCAGTTCTTC
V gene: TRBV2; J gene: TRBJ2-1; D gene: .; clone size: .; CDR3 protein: CASSWGLPQQFF; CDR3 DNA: TGTGCCAGCAGTTGGGGACTGCCGCAGCAGTTCTTC
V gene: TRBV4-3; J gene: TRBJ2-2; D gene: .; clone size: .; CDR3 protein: CASSTRTGMTNTGELFF; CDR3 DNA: TGCGCCAGCAGCACCCGTACAGGGATGACGAACACCGGGGAGCTGTTTTTT
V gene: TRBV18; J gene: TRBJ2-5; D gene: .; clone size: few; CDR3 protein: CASSPLPGSRQETQYF; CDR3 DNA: TGTGCCAGCTCACCACTGCCGGGGAGCCGCCAAGAGACCCAGTACTTC
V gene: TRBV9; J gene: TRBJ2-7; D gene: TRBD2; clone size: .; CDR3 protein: CASSVSGRVMGEQYF; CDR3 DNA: TGTGCCAGCAGCGTCTCAGGGAGGGTTATGGGCGAGCAGTACTTC
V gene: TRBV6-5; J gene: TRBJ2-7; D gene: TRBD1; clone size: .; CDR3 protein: CASSRSGTGIYEQYF; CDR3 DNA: TGTGCCAGCAGTAGATCCGGGACAGGCATCTACGAGCAGTACTTC
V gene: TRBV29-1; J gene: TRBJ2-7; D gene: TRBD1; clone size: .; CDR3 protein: CSVEVDRGEQYF; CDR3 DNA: TGCAGCGTTGAAGTTGACAGGGGGGAGCAGTACTTC
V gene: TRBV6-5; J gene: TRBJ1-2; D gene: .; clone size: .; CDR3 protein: CASSRGNYGYTF; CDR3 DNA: TGTGCCAGCAGTAGAGGCAATTATGGCTACACCTTC
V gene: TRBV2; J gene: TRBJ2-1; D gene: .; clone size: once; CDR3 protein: CASNRLLGGYEQFF; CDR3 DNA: TGTGCCAGCAACAGGCTGTTGGGCGGCTATGAGCAGTTCTTC
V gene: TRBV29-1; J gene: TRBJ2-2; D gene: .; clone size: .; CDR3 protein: CSVGGGELFF; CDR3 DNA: TGCAGCGTTGGCGGCGGGGAGCTGTTTTTT
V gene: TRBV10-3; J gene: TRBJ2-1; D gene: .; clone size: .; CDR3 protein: CAISEDSLGRNEQFF; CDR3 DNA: TGTGCCATCAGTGAGGACAGTTTGGGGCGGAATGAGCAGTTCTTC
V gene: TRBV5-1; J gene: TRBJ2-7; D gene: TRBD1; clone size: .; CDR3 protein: CASSLAGPGGNDYEQYF; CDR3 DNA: TGCGCCAGCAGCTTGGCCGGGCCAGGGGGAAATGACTACGAGCAGTACTTC
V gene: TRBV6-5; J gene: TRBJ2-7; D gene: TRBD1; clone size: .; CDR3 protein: CASSYSDREGLYEQYF; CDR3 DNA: TGTGCCAGCAGTTACTCTGACAGGGAAGGCTTGTACGAGCAGTACTTC
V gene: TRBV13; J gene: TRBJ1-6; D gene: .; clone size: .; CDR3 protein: CASSLNGWNSPLHF; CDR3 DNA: TGTGCCAGCAGCTTAAATGGCTGGAATTCACCCCTCCACTTT